The sequence of this T cell receptor beta chain was determined in a study of cytomegalovirus exposure and HLA in healthy donors. About the study: Earlier work reported approximately 110 million unique TCR beta sequences from about 180 million T cells.

Samples came from healthy bone marrow donors. V lost 4 bases and J lost 1, with 20 bases in between. This CDR3 has 18 residues. CDR1 and CDR2 (germline): SQVTM, ANQGSEA. This PCR relied on a set of 60 Vbeta primers and 13 Jbeta primers. Data came from immunoSEQ multiplex PCR; TCRdb stores just in-frame clones and leaves some out. The table has roughly 130,000 clones, 79% seen once. The chain combines TRBV29-1 with TRBJ2-6, with D uncertain. The TCR was taken from a female donor in good health and CMV-seronegative. Sequencing input: PBMCs. The CDR3 DNA is TGCAGCGTTGCATTAAGTGGCGGAACCGCATCTGGGGCCAACGTCCTGACTTTC. This sequence encodes CSVALSGGTASGANVLTF.